This T cell receptor beta chain emerged from a study of T cell responses to AZD1222 COVID-19 vaccine. Study context: Whether given at about 4 or about 12 weeks, second doses were pooled.

Worth noting for this clone: Antigen: not known.

The CDR3 length is 13 residues. The V gene's germline CDR1 is MNHEY and CDR2 SVGAGI. Trimming cost V 4 bases and J 7 bases; bases outside gene matches: 4. Only in-frame clones appear in the TCRdb table, and some are missing; sequencing was by immunoSEQ multiplex PCR. The profile shows 140,000 to 150,000 clones, approximately 92% of them singletons. Findings and limits, study-wide: Spike-specific TCR breadth and depth rose after two AZD1222 doses.

Sequenced here: peripheral blood, sampled on day 0 of AZD1222 vaccination. This sequence joins TRBV6-5 and TRBJ1-5; 7 bases line up with TRBD1. This clonotype was obtained from an adult in good health. In DNA form, the CDR3 reads TGTGCCAGCAGTTTACAGGGGAAACAGCCCCAGCATTTT. It codes for CASSLQGKQPQHF.